This TCR beta chain appears in the sequencing data of a study of blood T cell repertoires in COVID-19. Study-wide context: Acute-phase and convalescent COVID-19 samples originated in the United States, Italy and Spain. T cells, B-cell-depleted T cells, or PBMCs supplied cDNA or gDNA.

The CDR3 is made up of 15 amino acids. CDR1 LGHNT and CDR2 FRNRAP come from the germline V gene. Germline trimming cut 1 base from V and 2 bases from J; bases unmatched to any gene: 2. In the authors' workflow: Reference gene primers were amplified, and this amplification served to estimate nucleated cell counts. Profiling relied on immunoSEQ multiplex PCR, and the TCRdb table lists in-frame clones only, not all of them. From that table come the V and J calls and clone size; the DNA was used to work out D and trimming. The sample contains about 240,000 clones, approximately 88% of which appear only once.

This TCR was sampled from a woman in her twenties or thirties with acute or convalescent COVID-19. Sequencing was carried out using peripheral blood. The genes are TRBV12-5 and TRBJ2-1; TRBD2 matches 7 bases. CDR3 coding DNA: TGTGCTAGTGGTTTGGCGGGAGGAACCTACAATGAGCAGTTCTTC. Its protein product is CASGLAGGTYNEQFF.